This T cell receptor beta chain originates from a study of OX40 agonist ivuxolimab in advanced cancers. Notes on the study in general: Mean expanded clone counts were higher in CD8+ than CD4+ T cells.

This CDR3 contains 14 residues. V gave up 1 base and J gave up 2 bases; unmatched junction bases: 0. Per the germline V gene, CDR1 is SGHTA and CDR2 is FQGNSA. In the case of this clone: Its target is not known.

Sequencing was performed with immunoSEQ multiplex PCR; in TCRdb, only in-frame clones are kept and a portion is missing. The sample gives around 60,000 clones, approximately 80% of which show up once; 1.9% is in the top ten. The chain employs TRBV7-2 and TRBJ2-7; 9 bases map to TRBD1. This clonotype was sampled from an adult with an advanced solid tumor such as melanoma, head and neck, liver or kidney cancer. Source: CD4+ or CD8+ T cells sorted from blood, taken in a trial of the OX40 agonist ivuxolimab. The CDR3 DNA reads TGTGCCAGCAGCTTAGGACAGGGGGCCTACGAGCAGTACTTC. It is translated as CASSLGQGAYEQYF.